The clone carrying this T cell receptor (beta chain) has a single count. Antigen: not known. This sample is drawn from a study of shared clonotypes between healthy human individuals. Study as a whole: The cohort had two women and a few men, ages 18 to 49. Researchers assigned three CD4 naive, three CD4 memory, two CD8 naive and one CD8 memory plate to each donor.

Findings and caveats of the study: A generally larger estimated richness was seen in naive subsets than in memory subsets.

The protocol was immunoSEQ multiplex PCR, while the TCRdb copy is restricted to in-frame clones and leaves out a portion. The table has around 510,000 clones, approximately 94% seen once; the top ten hold under 0.065%. From germline, CDR1 is MDHEN and CDR2 SYDVKM. V lost 2 bases and J lost 9, with 13 bases in between. CDR3 length: 13 residues. Sequencing was performed on naive CD4+ T cells sorted from blood. Subset here: CD45RA+ positively selected. The sequence derives from a woman aged 25 to 45 in good health. The chain joins TRBV28 to TRBJ1-2, with D tentatively TRBD1 (6 bases). The CDR3 bases are TGTGCCAGCAGTTTAGATGGGACACTGAGCTACACCTTC. Its protein is CASSLDGTLSYTF.